These 7 T cell receptor beta chains originate from one sample sequenced in a study of blood T cell repertoires in COVID-19. Libraries were prepared by immunoSEQ multiplex PCR; TCRdb keeps only in-frame clonotypes and omits some of them. The top ten hold 8.5% to 9.5% of the sample, which has roughly 80,000 clones, roughly 90% seen once. Sequencing input: peripheral blood. All receptors derive from a human donor in a cohort sampled during active COVID-19.

This clone counts as medium-sized. Additional DNA sequences in this sample encode the identical CDR3. The V and J genes are TRBV19 and TRBJ2-2, with D tentatively TRBD1 (5 bases). Germline CDR1 reads LNHDA; CDR2 reads SQIVND (reference sequence). V lost 3 bases and J lost 2, with 13 bases in between. The CDR3 sequence is 16 residues long. CDR3 residues: CASSILGAANTGELFF. The CDR3 DNA sequence: TGTGCCAGTAGTATCTTAGGGGCAGCCAACACCGGGGAGCTGTTTTTT.

This chain connects TRBV27 to TRBJ1-1; no firm D call. Deletions cut 3 bases from V and 2 bases from J, with 19 bases between. CDR1 and CDR2 (germline): MNHEY, SMNVEV (reference sequence). This CDR3 contains 17 residues. This CDR3 is CASSFFPLEGVNTEAFF. The CDR3 DNA reads as TGTGCCAGCAGTTTTTTCCCCCTCGAGGGCGTTAACACTGAAGCTTTCTTT.

The J gene is TRBJ1-3, the V gene TRBV11-2; 10 positions agree with TRBD1. V was clipped by 1 base and J by 6 bases; unmatched bases: 3. This CDR3 is built from 15 residues. Germline V gene data show CDR1 as SGHAT and CDR2 as FQNNGV. CDR3 residues: CASSLVGTGENTIYF. CDR3 sequence (DNA): TGTGCCAGCAGCTTAGTCGGGACAGGGGAAAACACCATATATTTT.

The J gene is TRBJ2-2, the V gene TRBV27; 8 nucleotides match TRBD1. V lost 7 bases, J lost 4 bases, and 17 bases stayed unmatched. The CDR3 has 18 residues. Germline V lookup: CDR1 MNHEY, CDR2 SMNVEV (reference sequence). The CDR3 DNA sequence: TGTGCCAGCAAGTTGCAATCGGCAGGGGGCGTTGTCACCGGGGAGCTGTTTTTT. Translated, it gives CASKLQSAGGVVTGELFF.

The rearrangement joins TRBV9 to TRBJ1-3; D perhaps matches TRBD1 (5 bases). Germline V gene sequence: CDR1 SGDLS, CDR2 YYNGEE. This CDR3 contains 15 residues. With 5 bases removed from V and 1 base from J, the gap between germline ends came to 13 bases. In nucleotides, the CDR3 is TGTGCCAGCAGTTATCAGGGAAAGTCTGGAAACACCATATATTTT. This gives the protein CASSYQGKSGNTIYF.

The J gene is TRBJ1-5, the V gene TRBV28; D gene ambiguous. V lost 8 bases and J 6 bases, leaving 8 bases between the germline ends. This CDR3 contains 11 residues. Germline lookup yields CDR1 MDHEN and CDR2 SYDVKM. The CDR3 nucleotides read TGTGCCAGCGCCGGGAGTCAGCCCCAGCATTTT. Protein sequence: CASAGSQPQHF. Looking up the rest from reference TRBV28 and TRBJ1-5 gives the full variable domain: DVKVTQSSRYLVKRTGEKVFLECVQDMDHENMFWYRQDPGLGLRLIYFSYDVKMKEKGDIPEGYSVSREKKERFSLILESASTNQTSMYLCASAGSQPQHFGDGTRLSIL.

The chain links TRBV9 to TRBJ2-5; TRBD2 matches at 10 bases. Germline CDR1 reads SGDLS; CDR2 reads YYNGEE. V was pared by 0 bases and J by 5 bases, with 1 base of the junction left unmatched. The CDR3 sequence is 14 residues long. CDR3 region: CASSVAAGGETQYF. CDR3 nucleotide sequence: TGTGCCAGCAGCGTAGCAGCGGGGGGGGAGACCCAGTACTTC.